This T cell receptor beta chain was observed in a study of CD8+ T cells in alopecia areata. Background on the study: Affected scalp percentage determined the severity score of treated patients.

cDNA serving as the sequencing template came from extracted, reverse transcribed RNA. Produced via immunoSEQ multiplex PCR; TCRdb's table is partial and in-frame only. The sample includes some 240,000 clones, more than 45% of them seen just once. A note on this clone: Its antigen is unknown.

Treatment denoted: oral pan-JAK inhibitor, 5-10 mg twice daily. Samples from alopecia areata patients were lesional scalp punch biopsies and peripheral blood. From PBMCs, CD4+ and CD8+ T cells were sorted. Study results and caveats: Researchers say the link of baseline CD8+ expansion to response remains uncertain, with one nonresponder.

Specimen: CD4+ T cells sorted from blood, collected at week 4, from a patient treated with tofacitinib. This clonotype originated in a human donor with alopecia areata.

CDR3 DNA sequence: TGTGCCAGCAGCTTCCAAGGGGGCAATCAGCCCCAGCATTTT. This sequence encodes CASSFQGGNQPQHF. This chain connects TRBV7-9 to TRBJ1-5; a possible D gene is TRBD1 (5 bases). The CDR3 is 14 residues long. Germline-derived CDR1 and CDR2 are SEHNR and FQNEAQ (reference sequence). V lost 3 bases and J 2 bases, leaving 8 bases between the germline ends.